The 17 T cell receptor beta chains reported below all come from one sample, sequenced in a study of blood T cell repertoires in COVID-19. Data came from immunoSEQ multiplex PCR; TCRdb stores just in-frame clones and leaves some out. The sample includes 200,000 to 250,000 clones, 70% to 90% of them seen just once. The specimen was peripheral blood. These receptors originate from a man in his 60s with acute or convalescent COVID-19.

The rearrangement links TRBV5-1 to TRBJ2-2, with 12 bases that match TRBD1. From germline, CDR1 is SGHRS and CDR2 YFSETQ. With 4 bases clipped from V and 7 bases from J, the junction kept 11 bases outside the gene matches. This CDR3 comprises 17 residues. CDR3 coding DNA: TGCGCCAGCAGCCTAAATTCCGGGACAGGGGGCGGCGGGGAGCTGTTTTTT. As protein: CASSLNSGTGGGGELFF.

This clone was observed a handful of times. CDR3 in amino acids: CASSEQGGAEKLFF. The CDR3 coding sequence is TGTGCCAGCAGTGAACAGGGGGGCGCTGAAAAACTGTTTTTT. The chain employs TRBV2 and TRBJ1-4; 7 positions match TRBD1. The junction had 4 bases not matched to a gene; V was cut back by 2 bases and J by 7 bases. The V gene's germline CDR1 is SNHLY and CDR2 FYNNEI. The CDR3 is 14 amino acids.

The chain recombines TRBV29-1 with TRBJ2-3; no definite D call. In germline, CDR1 is SQVTM, CDR2 ANQGSEA. V was trimmed by 1 base and J by 5 bases, leaving 4 bases between them. The CDR3 runs 11 residues. CDR3 coding DNA: TGCAGCGTTGAAGTCAAAGATACGCAGTATTTT. Protein product: CSVEVKDTQYF.

V and J are TRBV7-9 and TRBJ2-1; D gene unclear. CDR1 and CDR2 from the germline V gene are SEHNR and FQNEAQ (reference sequence). Trimming shortened V by 5 bases and J by 7 bases, and 15 bases separated the two germline ends. CDR3 size: 14 residues. In nucleotides, the CDR3 is TGTGCCAGCAGCCCGGCCCTGGGCCCTAATGAGCAGTTCTTC. It specifies CASSPALGPNEQFF.

The rearrangement links TRBV13 to TRBJ2-3; 10 nucleotides line up with TRBD2. Losses at the gene ends were 3 bases for V and 0 bases for J; bases not matched to a gene: 6. CDR1 is PRHDT and CDR2 is FYEKMQ in the germline V gene (reference sequence). CDR3 length: 17 residues. The CDR3 sequence: CASSFLGLAESTDTQYF. CDR3 coding DNA: TGTGCCAGCAGCTTCCTCGGACTAGCGGAGAGCACAGATACGCAGTATTTT.

The chain combines TRBV7-3 with TRBJ1-1; TRBD1 is a possible D gene (5 bases). The CDR3 runs to 14 residues. Germline lookup yields CDR1 SGHTA and CDR2 FQGTGA. V lost 2 bases and J lost 1, with 8 bases in between. The CDR3 reads CASSLQGGNTEAFF. Here the CDR3 DNA reads TGTGCCAGCAGCTTACAGGGAGGGAACACTGAAGCTTTCTTT.

This clone showed up just once. V usage is TRBV5-1 and J usage is TRBJ2-7; 10 nucleotides agree with TRBD2. Germline trimming cut 0 bases from V and 3 bases from J; bases unmatched to any gene: 3. The CDR3 length is 15 residues. Germline values: CDR1 SGHRS, CDR2 YFSETQ. The CDR3 sequence: CASSLEPSGSYEQYF. In DNA form, the CDR3 reads TGCGCCAGCAGCTTGGAACCTAGCGGGAGCTACGAGCAGTACTTC.

The V gene is TRBV6-6, the J gene TRBJ1-4; D ambiguous. The germline V gene has CDR1 MNHNY and CDR2 SVGAGI (reference sequence). The V end was cut by 10 bases, the J end by 12 bases, with 12 bases between. CDR3 size: 10 residues. The CDR3 reads CATKGGELFF. CDR3 coding DNA: TGTGCCACCAAAGGCGGGGAACTGTTTTTT.

This rearrangement joins TRBV7-3 to TRBJ2-1; TRBD2 agrees at 10 bases. CDR1 and CDR2 (germline): SGHTA, FQGTGA. With 5 bases clipped from V and 6 bases from J, the junction kept 7 bases outside the gene matches. This CDR3 region has 15 residues. CDR3 amino acids: CASSPRTSGGNEQFF. CDR3 DNA sequence: TGTGCCAGCAGCCCCCGGACTAGCGGAGGCAATGAGCAGTTCTTC.

V gene TRBV5-6 combines with J gene TRBJ1-2; TRBD1 aligns across 9 bases. The length of the CDR3 is 13 residues. Germline V lookup: CDR1 SGHDT, CDR2 YYEEEE. Unmatched junction bases numbered 3, after V lost 5 bases and J lost 4 bases. The CDR3 loop is CASSPGQGYGYTF. The DNA for the CDR3 is TGTGCCAGCAGTCCGGGACAGGGCTATGGCTACACCTTC.

The chain uses TRBV29-1 and TRBJ2-7; 10 positions match TRBD2. The CDR3 extends over 13 amino acids. CDR1 SQVTM and CDR2 ANQGSEA come from the germline V gene. V lost 4 bases, J lost 7 bases, and 7 bases stayed unmatched. The CDR3 reads CSVALAGDVEQYF. The CDR3, as DNA: TGCAGCGTTGCTCTAGCGGGAGATGTAGAGCAGTACTTC.

This rearrangement joins TRBV29-1 to TRBJ1-5, with unresolved D. Trimming stripped 2 bases from V and 0 bases from J, with 8 bases between. The CDR3 runs 14 residues. Germline assignment: CDR1 SQVTM and CDR2 ANQGSEA. The DNA for the CDR3 is TGCAGCGTTGAACGACACCTTAGCAATCAGCCCCAGCATTTT. Translating it yields CSVERHLSNQPQHF.

This chain links TRBV7-9 with TRBJ2-2; 10 nucleotides agree with TRBD1. V dropped 5 bases and J dropped 2; count of bases not matched to a gene: 11. This CDR3 spans 18 amino acids. Germline lookup yields CDR1 SEHNR and CDR2 FQNEAQ (reference sequence). In nucleotides, the CDR3 is TGTGCCAGCAGCCGCCTAGGGACAGGGGAAAGAAACACCGGGGAGCTGTTTTTT. It specifies CASSRLGTGERNTGELFF.

This clone is a singleton in its sample. The J gene is TRBJ2-1, the V gene TRBV4-1; tentative D call: TRBD2 (7 bases). Germline-derived CDR1 and CDR2 are MGHRA and YSYEKL. CDR3 size: 19 residues. V was clipped by 8 bases and J by 3 bases, with 29 bases between them. CDR3 sequence: CASGRTTYGAGAIYNEQFF. The CDR3 DNA is TGCGCCAGCGGACGGACCACATATGGGGCGGGGGCTATCTACAATGAGCAGTTCTTC.

On this clone itself: The junction shows a germline mismatch at one end, possibly a read error. The chain recombines TRBV28 with TRBJ2-7; 7 nucleotides agree with TRBD1. Germline CDR1 reads MDHEN; CDR2 reads SYDVKM. CDR3 length equals 15 residues. Here the CDR3 reads CASSQPGQSSFEQYF. The CDR3 region has the DNA TGTGCCAGCAGCCAACCGGGACAGTCGTCCTTCGAGCAGTACTTC.

The rearrangement uses TRBV20-1 and TRBJ1-2, with a weak D call TRBD1 (5 bases). This CDR3 has 11 residues. CDR1 DFQATT and CDR2 SNEGSKA come from the germline V gene (reference sequence). V dropped 5 bases and J dropped 8 bases, with 12 bases sitting between them. The CDR3 coding sequence is TGCAGTGCTGTCAGGGTTCAGGGCTACACCTTC. Translated, it gives CSAVRVQGYTF.

The chain links TRBV7-3 to TRBJ2-3, with D perhaps matching TRBD2 (5 bases). The V gene's germline CDR1 is SGHTA and CDR2 FQGTGA. Trimming pared 8 bases from V and 0 bases from J, leaving 18 bases between. The CDR3 sequence is 16 residues long. The CDR3 protein is CASGNRAGGSTDTQYF. The CDR3 DNA reads as TGTGCCAGCGGCAACCGGGCGGGCGGTAGCACAGATACGCAGTATTTT.